This T cell receptor (beta chain) originates from a study of cytomegalovirus exposure and HLA in healthy donors. Findings and limits, study-wide: Analyzed later, most CMV-associated TCR beta chains appeared HLA-restricted. An analysis was carried out at a later point. It showed that HLA-associated TCR beta chains were more clonally expanded than equally common non-associated chains. Among the sequence variants, a highly shared cluster was likely an artifact of sequencing.

Note on this clone: Its antigen is unknown. The junction departs from germline at one end; a sequencing error may be responsible.

The CDR3 has 14 residues. The V gene's germline CDR1 is SSHAT and CDR2 FNYEAQ (reference sequence). The PCR employed 60 Vbeta primers together with 13 Jbeta primers. Generated by immunoSEQ multiplex PCR, the TCRdb table keeps only in-frame clones and is missing some. The sample lists about 86,000 clones, over 70% occurring once. This TCR was recovered from a man between 60 and 70 years old in good health and CMV-seronegative. The chain couples TRBV7-7 to TRBJ2-2, with D perhaps TRBD1 (5 bases). Sequencing used PBMCs. The CDR3 loop is CASSQGRASGELFF. DNA of the CDR3: TGTGCTAGCAGCCAGGGAAGGGCAAGCGGGGAGCTGTTTTTT.